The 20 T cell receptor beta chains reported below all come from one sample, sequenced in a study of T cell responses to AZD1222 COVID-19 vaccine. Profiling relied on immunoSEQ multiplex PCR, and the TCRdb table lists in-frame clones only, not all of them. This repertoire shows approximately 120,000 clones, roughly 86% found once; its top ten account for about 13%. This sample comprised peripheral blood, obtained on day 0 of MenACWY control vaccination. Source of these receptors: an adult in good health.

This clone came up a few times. CDR3 amino acids: CAWDDKQGTINYGYTF. CDR3 nucleotides: TGTGCCTGGGACGATAAACAGGGGACTATTAACTATGGCTACACCTTC. The rearrangement joins TRBV30 to TRBJ1-2; TRBD1 agrees at 7 bases. CDR1 GTSNPN and CDR2 SVGIG come from the germline V gene (reference sequence). Trimming cost V 5 bases and J 1 base; bases outside gene matches: 13. This CDR3 region has 16 residues.

The CDR3 DNA follows: TGTGCCAGCAGTAGGCGGGGCATGGGGGAGCTGTTTTTT. Residues: CASSRRGMGELFF. The rearrangement joins TRBV6-2 or TRBV6-3 to TRBJ2-2, with D possibly matching TRBD2 (6 bases). Germline V gives CDR1 MNHEY, CDR2 SVGEGT. V dropped 5 bases and J dropped 8 bases, with 12 bases sitting between them. The CDR3 has 13 residues.

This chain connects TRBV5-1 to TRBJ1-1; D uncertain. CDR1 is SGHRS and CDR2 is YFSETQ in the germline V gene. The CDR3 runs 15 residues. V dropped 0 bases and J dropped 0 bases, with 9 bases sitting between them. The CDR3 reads CASSLDPAMNTEAFF. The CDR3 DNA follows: TGCGCCAGCAGCTTGGATCCAGCCATGAACACTGAAGCTTTCTTT.

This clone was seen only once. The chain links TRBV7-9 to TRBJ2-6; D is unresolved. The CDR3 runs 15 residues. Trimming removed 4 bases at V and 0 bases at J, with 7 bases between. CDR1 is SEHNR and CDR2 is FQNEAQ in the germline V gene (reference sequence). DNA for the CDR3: TGTGCCAGCAGCTCGCAGTTCTCTGGGGCCAACGTCCTGACTTTC. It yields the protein CASSSQFSGANVLTF.

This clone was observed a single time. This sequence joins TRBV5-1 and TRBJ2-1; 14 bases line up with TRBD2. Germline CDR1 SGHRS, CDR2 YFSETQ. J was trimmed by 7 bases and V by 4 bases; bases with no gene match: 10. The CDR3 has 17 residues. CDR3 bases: TGCGCCAGCAGCCCGATTCCGGGACTAGCGGGAGTGAATGAGCAGTTCTTC. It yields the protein CASSPIPGLAGVNEQFF. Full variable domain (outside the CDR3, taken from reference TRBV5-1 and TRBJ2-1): KAGVTQTPRYLIKTRGQQVTLSCSPISGHRSVSWYQQTPGQGLQFLFEYFSETQRNKGNFPGRFSGRQFSNSRSEMNVSTLELGDSALYLCASSPIPGLAGVNEQFFGPGTRLTVL.

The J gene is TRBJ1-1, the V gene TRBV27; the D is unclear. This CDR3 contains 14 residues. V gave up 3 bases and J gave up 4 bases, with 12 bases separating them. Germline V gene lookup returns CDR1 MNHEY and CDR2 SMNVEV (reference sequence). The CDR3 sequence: CASSFRPKGTEAFF. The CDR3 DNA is TGTGCCAGCAGTTTCAGACCTAAGGGCACTGAAGCTTTCTTT.

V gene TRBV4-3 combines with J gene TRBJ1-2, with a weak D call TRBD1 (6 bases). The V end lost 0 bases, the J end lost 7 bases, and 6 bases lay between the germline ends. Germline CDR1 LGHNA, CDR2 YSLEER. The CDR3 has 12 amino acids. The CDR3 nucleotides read TGCGCCAGCAGCCAAGACAGGGGTGGCTACACCTTC. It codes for CASSQDRGGYTF.

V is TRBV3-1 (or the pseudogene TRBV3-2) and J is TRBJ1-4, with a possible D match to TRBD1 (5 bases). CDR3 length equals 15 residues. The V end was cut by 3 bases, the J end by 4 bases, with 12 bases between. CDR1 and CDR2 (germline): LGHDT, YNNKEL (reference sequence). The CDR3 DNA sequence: TGTGCCAGCAGCCAGATGGCGGGGGGTAATGAAAAACTGTTTTTT. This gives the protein CASSQMAGGNEKLFF.

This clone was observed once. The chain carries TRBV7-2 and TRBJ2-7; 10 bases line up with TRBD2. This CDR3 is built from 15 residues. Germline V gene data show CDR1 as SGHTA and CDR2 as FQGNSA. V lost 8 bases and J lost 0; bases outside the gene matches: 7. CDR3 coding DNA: TGTGCCAGCGGTAAAATAGCGGGGGGCTCCTACGAGCAGTACTTC. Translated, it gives CASGKIAGGSYEQYF.

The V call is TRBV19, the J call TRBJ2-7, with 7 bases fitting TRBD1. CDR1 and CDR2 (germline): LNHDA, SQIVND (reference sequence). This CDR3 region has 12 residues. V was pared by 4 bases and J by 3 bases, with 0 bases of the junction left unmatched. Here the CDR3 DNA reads TGTGCCAGTAGTACAGGGGGCTACGAGCAGTACTTC. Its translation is CASSTGGYEQYF.

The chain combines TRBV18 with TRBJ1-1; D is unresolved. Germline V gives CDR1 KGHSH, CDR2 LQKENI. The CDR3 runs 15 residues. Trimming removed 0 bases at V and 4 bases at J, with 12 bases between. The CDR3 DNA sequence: TGTGCCAGCTCACCACCGGGCGGGCCCGGCACTGAAGCTTTCTTT. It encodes CASSPPGGPGTEAFF.

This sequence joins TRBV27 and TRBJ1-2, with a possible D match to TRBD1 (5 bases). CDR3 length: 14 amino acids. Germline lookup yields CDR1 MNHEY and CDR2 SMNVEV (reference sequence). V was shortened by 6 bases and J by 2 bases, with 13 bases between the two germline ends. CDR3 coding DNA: TGTGCCAGCAGCTGGGACTCAGGGAACTATGGCTACACCTTC. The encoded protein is CASSWDSGNYGYTF.

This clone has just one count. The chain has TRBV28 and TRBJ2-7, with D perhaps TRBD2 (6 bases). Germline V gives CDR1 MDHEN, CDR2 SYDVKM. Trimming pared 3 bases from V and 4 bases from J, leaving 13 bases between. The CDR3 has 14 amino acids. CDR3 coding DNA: TGTGCCAGCAGTTTGACGGGGGAAGCGTACGAGCAGTACTTC. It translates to CASSLTGEAYEQYF.

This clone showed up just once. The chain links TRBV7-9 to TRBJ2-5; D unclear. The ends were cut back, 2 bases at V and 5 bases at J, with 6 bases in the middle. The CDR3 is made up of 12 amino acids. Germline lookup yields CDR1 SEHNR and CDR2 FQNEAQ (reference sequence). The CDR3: CASSLSGETQYF. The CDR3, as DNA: TGTGCCAGCAGCTTAAGTGGGGAGACCCAGTACTTC.

The DNA of the CDR3 is TGTGCCAGCAGCCCCGGACTAGCGACCGGGGAGCTGTTTTTT. Amino acids: CASSPGLATGELFF. The rearrangement links TRBV7-9 to TRBJ2-2; 9 bases agree with TRBD2. This CDR3 is built from 14 residues. Trimming removed 5 bases from V and 5 bases from J; junction bases left unmatched: 3. CDR1 is SEHNR, CDR2 FQNEAQ, per germline (reference sequence).

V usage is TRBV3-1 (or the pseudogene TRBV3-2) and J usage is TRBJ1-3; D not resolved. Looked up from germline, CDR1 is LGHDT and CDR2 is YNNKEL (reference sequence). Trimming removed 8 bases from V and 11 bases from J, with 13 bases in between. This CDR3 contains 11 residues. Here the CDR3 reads CASARVGSIYF. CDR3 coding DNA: TGTGCCAGCGCAAGGGTGGGCTCCATATATTTT.

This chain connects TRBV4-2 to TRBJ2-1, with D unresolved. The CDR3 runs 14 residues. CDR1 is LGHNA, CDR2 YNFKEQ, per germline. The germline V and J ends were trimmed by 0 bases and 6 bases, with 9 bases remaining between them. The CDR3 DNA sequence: TGTGCCAGCAGCCAAGACCGCTCCGCCAATGAGCAGTTCTTC. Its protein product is CASSQDRSANEQFF.

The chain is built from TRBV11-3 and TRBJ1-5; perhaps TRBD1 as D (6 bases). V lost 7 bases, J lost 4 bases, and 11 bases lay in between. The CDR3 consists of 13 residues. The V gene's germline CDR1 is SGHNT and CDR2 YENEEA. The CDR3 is CASKKGGNQPQHF. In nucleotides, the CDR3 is TGTGCCAGCAAAAAAGGGGGTAATCAGCCCCAGCATTTT.

The CDR3 loop reads CASSPRTGHYEQYF. CDR3 nucleotide sequence: TGTGCCAGCAGTCCCCGGACAGGACACTACGAGCAGTACTTC. The rearrangement uses TRBV27 and TRBJ2-7, with 7 nucleotides matching TRBD1. The CDR3 length is 14 residues. V lost 5 bases to trimming and J lost 3 bases; unmatched junction nucleotides: 7. Germline V gene sequence: CDR1 MNHEY, CDR2 SMNVEV (reference sequence).

This CDR3 is CASSVRAGGELFF. Written as DNA, the CDR3 is TGTGCCAGCAGCGTTAGGGCGGGAGGGGAGCTGTTTTTT. The V call is TRBV11-3, the J call TRBJ2-2; TRBD2 might be the D (6 bases). This CDR3 has 13 amino acids. Trimming left V 5 bases short and J 8 bases short, with 12 bases between. CDR1 and CDR2 (germline): SGHNT, YENEEA.